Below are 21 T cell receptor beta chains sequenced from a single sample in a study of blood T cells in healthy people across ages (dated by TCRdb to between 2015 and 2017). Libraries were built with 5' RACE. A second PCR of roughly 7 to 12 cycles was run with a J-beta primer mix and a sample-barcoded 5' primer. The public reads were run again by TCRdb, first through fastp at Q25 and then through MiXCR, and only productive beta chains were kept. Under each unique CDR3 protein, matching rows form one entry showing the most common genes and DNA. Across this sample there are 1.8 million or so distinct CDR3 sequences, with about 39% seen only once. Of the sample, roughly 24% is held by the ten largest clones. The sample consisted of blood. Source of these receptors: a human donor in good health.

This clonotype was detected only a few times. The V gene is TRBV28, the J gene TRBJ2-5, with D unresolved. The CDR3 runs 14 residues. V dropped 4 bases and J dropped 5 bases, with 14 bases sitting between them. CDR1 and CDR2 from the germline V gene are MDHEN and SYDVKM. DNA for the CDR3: TGTGCCAGCAGTTCTCTTACTCTGTCGGAGACCCAGTACTTC. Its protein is CASSSLTLSETQYF.

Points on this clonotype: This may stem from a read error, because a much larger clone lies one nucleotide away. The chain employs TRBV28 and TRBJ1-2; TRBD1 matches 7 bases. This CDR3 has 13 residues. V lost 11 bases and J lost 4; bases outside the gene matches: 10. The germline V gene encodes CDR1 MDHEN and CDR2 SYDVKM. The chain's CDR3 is CAGTLRGLYGYTF. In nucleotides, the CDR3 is TGTGCCGGCACACTGAGGGGGCTCTATGGCTACACCTTC.

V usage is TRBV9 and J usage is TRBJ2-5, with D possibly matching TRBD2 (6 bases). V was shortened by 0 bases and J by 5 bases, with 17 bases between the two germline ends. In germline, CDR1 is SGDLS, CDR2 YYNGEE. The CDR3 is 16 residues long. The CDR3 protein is CASSVGQAEAGETQYF. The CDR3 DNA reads TGTGCCAGCAGCGTAGGGCAGGCCGAGGCGGGGGAGACCCAGTACTTC.

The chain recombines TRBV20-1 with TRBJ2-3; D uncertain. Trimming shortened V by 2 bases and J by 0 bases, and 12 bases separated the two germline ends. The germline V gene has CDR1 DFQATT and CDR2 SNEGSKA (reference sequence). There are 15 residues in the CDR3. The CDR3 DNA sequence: TGCAGTGCTAGATCCCTGACCACGAGCACAGATACGCAGTATTTT. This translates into CSARSLTTSTDTQYF.

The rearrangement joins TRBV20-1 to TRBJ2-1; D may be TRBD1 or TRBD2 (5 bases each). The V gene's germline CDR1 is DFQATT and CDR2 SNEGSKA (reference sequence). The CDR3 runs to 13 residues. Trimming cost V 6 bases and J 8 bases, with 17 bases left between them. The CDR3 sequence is CSALKRGVDEQFF. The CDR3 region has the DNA TGCAGTGCCCTAAAAAGAGGGGTGGATGAGCAGTTCTTC.

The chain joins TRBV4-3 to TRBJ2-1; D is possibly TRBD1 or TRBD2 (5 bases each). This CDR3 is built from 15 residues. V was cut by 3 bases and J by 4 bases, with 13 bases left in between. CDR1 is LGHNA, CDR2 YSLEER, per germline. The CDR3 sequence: CASSHRERPYNEQFF. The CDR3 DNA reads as TGCGCCAGCAGCCACAGGGAGCGACCTTACAATGAGCAGTTCTTC.

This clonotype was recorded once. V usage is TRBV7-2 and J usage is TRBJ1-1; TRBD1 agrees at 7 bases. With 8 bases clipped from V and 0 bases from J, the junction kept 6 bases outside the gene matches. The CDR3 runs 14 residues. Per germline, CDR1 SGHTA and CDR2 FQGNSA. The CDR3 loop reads CASRADRVNTEAFF. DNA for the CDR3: TGTGCCAGCCGGGCCGACAGGGTGAACACTGAAGCTTTCTTT.

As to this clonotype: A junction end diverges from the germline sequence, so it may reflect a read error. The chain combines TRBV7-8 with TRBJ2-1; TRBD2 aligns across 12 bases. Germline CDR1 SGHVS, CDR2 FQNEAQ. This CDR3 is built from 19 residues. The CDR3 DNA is TGTGCCAGCAGCGCACAAGGACTAGCGGGGCGTTCCTCCTACAACGAGCAGTTCTTC. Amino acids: CASSAQGLAGRSSYNEQFF.

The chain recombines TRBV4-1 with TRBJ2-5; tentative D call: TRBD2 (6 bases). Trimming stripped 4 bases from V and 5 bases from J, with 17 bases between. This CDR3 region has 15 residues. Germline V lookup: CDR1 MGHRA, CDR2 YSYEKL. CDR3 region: CASSPPWGGRETQYF. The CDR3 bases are TGCGCCAGCAGCCCACCTTGGGGAGGCCGGGAGACCCAGTACTTC.

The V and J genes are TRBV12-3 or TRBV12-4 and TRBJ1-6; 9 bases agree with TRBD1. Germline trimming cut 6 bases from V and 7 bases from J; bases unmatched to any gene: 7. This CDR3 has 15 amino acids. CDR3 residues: CASRQGTGRNSPLHF. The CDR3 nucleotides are TGTGCCAGCAGACAAGGGACAGGGCGGAATTCACCCCTCCACTTT.

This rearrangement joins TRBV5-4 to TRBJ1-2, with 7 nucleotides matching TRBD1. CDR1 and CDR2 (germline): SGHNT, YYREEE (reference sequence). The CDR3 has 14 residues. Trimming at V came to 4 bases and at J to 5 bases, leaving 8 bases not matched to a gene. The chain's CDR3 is CASSVNTGVYGYTF. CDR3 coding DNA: TGTGCCAGCAGCGTAAACACAGGGGTGTATGGCTACACCTTC.

In DNA form, the CDR3 reads TGTGCCAGCAGACCAGGGGGCGCGTCTGGCTACACCTTC. It is translated as CASRPGGASGYTF. This chain connects TRBV28 to TRBJ1-2; 8 positions match TRBD1. The germline CDR1 and CDR2 sequences are MDHEN and SYDVKM. V lost 6 bases and J lost 7; bases outside the gene matches: 7. The CDR3 covers 13 residues.

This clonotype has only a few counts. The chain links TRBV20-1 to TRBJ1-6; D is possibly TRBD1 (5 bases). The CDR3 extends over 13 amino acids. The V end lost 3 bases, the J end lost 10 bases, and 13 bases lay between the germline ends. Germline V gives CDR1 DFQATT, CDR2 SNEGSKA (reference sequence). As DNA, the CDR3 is TGCAGTGCTAGCGAGACAGATAGCTCACCCCTCCACTTT. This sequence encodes CSASETDSSPLHF.

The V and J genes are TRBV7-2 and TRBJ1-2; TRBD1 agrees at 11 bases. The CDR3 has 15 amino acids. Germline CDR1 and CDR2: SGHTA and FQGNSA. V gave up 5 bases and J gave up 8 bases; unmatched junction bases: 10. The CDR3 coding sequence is TGTGCCAGCAGCCCGACGGACAGGGGGCGGTTAGGCTACACCTTC. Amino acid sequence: CASSPTDRGRLGYTF.

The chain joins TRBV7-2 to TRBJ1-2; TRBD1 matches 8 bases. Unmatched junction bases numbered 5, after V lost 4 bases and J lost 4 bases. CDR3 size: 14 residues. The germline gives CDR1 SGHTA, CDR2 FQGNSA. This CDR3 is CASSSIRGLYGYTF. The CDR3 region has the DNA TGTGCCAGCAGCTCTATCAGGGGGCTCTATGGCTACACCTTC. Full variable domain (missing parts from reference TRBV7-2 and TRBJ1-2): GAGVSQSPSNKVTEKGKDVELRCDPISGHTALYWYRQSLGQGLEFLIYFQGNSAPDKSGLPSDRFSAERTGGSVSTLTIQRTQQEDSAVYLCASSSIRGLYGYTFGSGTRLTVV.

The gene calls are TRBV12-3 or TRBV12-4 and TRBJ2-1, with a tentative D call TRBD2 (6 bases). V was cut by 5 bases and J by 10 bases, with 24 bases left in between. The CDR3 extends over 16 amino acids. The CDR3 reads CASSPGTYNNYYEQFF. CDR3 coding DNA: TGTGCCAGCAGTCCCGGGACTTACAACAATTACTACGAGCAGTTCTTC.

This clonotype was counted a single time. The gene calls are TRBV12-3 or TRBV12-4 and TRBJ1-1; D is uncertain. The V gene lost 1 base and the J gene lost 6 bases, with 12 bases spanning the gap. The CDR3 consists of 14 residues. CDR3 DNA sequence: TGTGCCAGCAGTTTAGACGGGCCCAGTCCTGAAGCTTTCTTT. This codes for CASSLDGPSPEAFF.

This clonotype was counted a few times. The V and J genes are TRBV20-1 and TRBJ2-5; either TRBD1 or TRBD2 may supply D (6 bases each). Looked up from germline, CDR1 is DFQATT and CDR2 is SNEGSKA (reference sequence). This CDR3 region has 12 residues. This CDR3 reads CSHRGPQETQYF. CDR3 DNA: TGCAGCCATCGGGGGCCCCAAGAGACCCAGTACTTC.

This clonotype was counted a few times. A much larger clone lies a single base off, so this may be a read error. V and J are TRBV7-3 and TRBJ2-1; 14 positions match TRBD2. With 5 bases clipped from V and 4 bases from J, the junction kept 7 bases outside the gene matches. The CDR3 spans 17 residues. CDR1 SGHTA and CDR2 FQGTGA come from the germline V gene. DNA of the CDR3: TGTGCCAGCAGCCCCCGGACTAGCGGGGGGCTGTACAATGAGCAGTTCTTC. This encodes CASSPRTSGGLYNEQFF.

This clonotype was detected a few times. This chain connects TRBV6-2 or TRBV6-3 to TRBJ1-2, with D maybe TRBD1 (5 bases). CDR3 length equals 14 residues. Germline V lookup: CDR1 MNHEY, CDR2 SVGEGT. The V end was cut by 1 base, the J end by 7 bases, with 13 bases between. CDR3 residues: CASSYLGTTAGYTF. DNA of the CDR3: TGTGCCAGCAGTTACTTAGGGACTACTGCTGGCTACACCTTC.

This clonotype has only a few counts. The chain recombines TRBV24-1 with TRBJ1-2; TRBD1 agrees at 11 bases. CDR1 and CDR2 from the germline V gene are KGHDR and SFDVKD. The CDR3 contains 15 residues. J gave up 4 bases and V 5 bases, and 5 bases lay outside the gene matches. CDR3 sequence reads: CATSAPGTGGYGYTF. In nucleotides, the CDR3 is TGTGCCACCAGTGCCCCCGGGACAGGGGGCTATGGCTACACCTTC.